Below, 14 T cell receptor beta chains from the same sample are listed, as sequenced in a study of PD-1 blockade in classical Hodgkin lymphoma. Data came from immunoSEQ multiplex PCR; TCRdb stores just in-frame clones and leaves some out. The sample holds more than 15,000 clones, roughly 90% seen once. Every one of the patients relapsed after autologous stem cell transplantation (brentuximab vedotin exposure was variable). The sample was peripheral blood mononuclear cells (PBMCs), taken before the second cycle of nivolumab. The receptors were sampled from a human donor with classical Hodgkin lymphoma.

The J gene is TRBJ2-5, the V gene TRBV5-1; TRBD1 matches at 7 bases. This CDR3 comprises 17 residues. Germline CDR1 is SGHRS and CDR2 is YFSETQ. J lost 5 bases, V lost 3 bases, and 16 bases had no gene match. The DNA of the CDR3 is TGCGCCAGCAGCTCGGAAACTTACAGGGGCTTGAAGGAGACCCAGTACTTC. Protein product: CASSSETYRGLKETQYF. The whole variable domain, remainder taken from reference TRBV5-1 and TRBJ2-5, is KAGVTQTPRYLIKTRGQQVTLSCSPISGHRSVSWYQQTPGQGLQFLFEYFSETQRNKGNFPGRFSGRQFSNSRSEMNVSTLELGDSALYLCASSSETYRGLKETQYFGPGTRLLVL.

J is TRBJ1-5 and V is TRBV13, with a possible D match to TRBD1 (5 bases). Germline assignment: CDR1 PRHDT and CDR2 FYEKMQ (reference sequence). The V gene lost 3 bases and the J gene lost 6 bases, with 18 bases spanning the gap. CDR3 size: 16 residues. The CDR3 DNA reads TGTGCCAGCAGCTTGGGGGGTTGGGGAGAGGGTCAGCCCCAGCATTTT. Translation gives CASSLGGWGEGQPQHF.

This chain links TRBV6-5 with TRBJ1-1, with TRBD1 matching 7 bases. This CDR3 is 14 amino acids long. The ends lost 6 bases at V and 4 bases at J; junction bases unmatched: 8. CDR1 MNHEY and CDR2 SVGAGI come from the germline V gene. CDR3 amino acids: CASREDREATEAFF. The CDR3 bases are TGTGCCAGCAGGGAAGACAGGGAGGCCACTGAAGCTTTCTTT.

The CDR3 sequence: CASTNEGMANEKLFF. The CDR3 nucleotides are TGCGCCAGCACCAATGAGGGGATGGCTAATGAAAAACTGTTTTTT. The chain links TRBV5-1 to TRBJ1-4; maybe TRBD1 (5 bases). CDR1 and CDR2 from the germline V gene are SGHRS and YFSETQ. Trimming removed 6 bases from V and 3 bases from J, with 15 bases in between. CDR3 length: 15 amino acids.

This clone was seen only once. The gene calls are TRBV5-1 and TRBJ1-2; possibly TRBD1 for D (6 bases). CDR1 SGHRS and CDR2 YFSETQ come from the germline V gene. V was shortened by 3 bases and J by 6 bases, with 12 bases between the two germline ends. The CDR3 is made up of 13 amino acids. The CDR3 DNA sequence: TGCGCCAGCAGCTCCGGGACACCCCATGGCTACACCTTC. Its translation: CASSSGTPHGYTF. The full variable domain, completed using reference TRBV5-1 and TRBJ1-2, is KAGVTQTPRYLIKTRGQQVTLSCSPISGHRSVSWYQQTPGQGLQFLFEYFSETQRNKGNFPGRFSGRQFSNSRSEMNVSTLELGDSALYLCASSSGTPHGYTFGSGTRLTVV.

The chain joins TRBV5-1 to TRBJ2-3; 7 bases agree with TRBD2. The CDR3 runs to 16 residues. Germline CDR1 is SGHRS and CDR2 is YFSETQ. J lost 2 bases, V lost 2 bases, and 8 bases had no gene match. CDR3 DNA: TGCGCCAGCAGCTTCTCGGGAGCGGGACCCACAGATACGCAGTATTTT. Protein sequence: CASSFSGAGPTDTQYF.

The chain combines TRBV18 with TRBJ2-1; 8 nucleotides match TRBD1. The germline V gene encodes CDR1 KGHSH and CDR2 LQKENI. The J segment lost 4 bases and the V segment lost 2 bases, leaving 4 bases of the junction unmatched. The CDR3 runs to 15 residues. As DNA, the CDR3 is TGTGCCAGCTCACCAGGGACAGGAGCATACAATGAGCAGTTCTTC. It encodes CASSPGTGAYNEQFF.

This chain joins TRBV11-2 and TRBJ1-4, with D tentatively TRBD1 (5 bases). This CDR3 is built from 18 residues. Trimming removed 0 bases from V and 0 bases from J, with 14 bases in between. The germline V gene encodes CDR1 SGHAT and CDR2 FQNNGV. As DNA, the CDR3 is TGTGCCAGCAGCTTAGATCCGATCACAGGAACAACTAATGAAAAACTGTTTTTT. Translating gives CASSLDPITGTTNEKLFF.

The chain joins TRBV7-3 to TRBJ2-1; 10 bases are shared with TRBD2. Losses at the gene ends were 6 bases for V and 4 bases for J; bases not matched to a gene: 6. This CDR3 comprises 15 residues. Germline values: CDR1 SGHTA, CDR2 FQGTGA. The CDR3 region has the DNA TGTGCCAGCAGTCAACTAGCGGGGAATTACAATGAGCAGTTCTTC. Protein product: CASSQLAGNYNEQFF.

The gene calls are TRBV5-3 and TRBJ2-7, with TRBD1 as a possible D gene (6 bases). TRBV5-3 is recorded as an ORF, its role being uncertain. The CDR3 extends over 15 amino acids. The germline V and J ends were trimmed by 1 base and 5 bases, with 16 bases remaining between them. CDR3 in amino acids: CARSLRARGSDEQYF. DNA of the CDR3: TGTGCCAGAAGCTTGCGGGCCAGGGGTAGCGACGAGCAGTACTTC.

V usage is TRBV27 and J usage is TRBJ2-2, with D hard to call. V was pared by 5 bases and J by 7 bases, with 17 bases between. The CDR3 has 15 residues. Germline V lookup: CDR1 MNHEY, CDR2 SMNVEV (reference sequence). CDR3 sequence (DNA): TGTGCCAGCAGTCGAACCCAAACCCTTATCGGGGAGCTGTTTTTT. The encoded protein is CASSRTQTLIGELFF.

The chain is built from TRBV7-9 and TRBJ2-2; D gene unclear. Germline V gene sequence: CDR1 SEHNR, CDR2 FQNEAQ (reference sequence). The CDR3 loop spans 11 amino acids. Trimming took off 2 bases at V and 5 bases at J, with 0 bases between the two ends. The CDR3 region has the DNA TGTGCCAGCAGCTTAACCGGGGAGCTGTTTTTT. Protein product: CASSLTGELFF.

This chain uses TRBV4-3 with TRBJ1-2; 9 bases are shared with TRBD1. Germline CDR1 LGHNA, CDR2 YSLEER. V was pared by 5 bases and J by 2 bases, with 6 bases of the junction left unmatched. This CDR3 region has 15 residues. In nucleotides, the CDR3 is TGCGCCAGCAGCTTAGGGACAGGGATGAACTATGGCTACACCTTC. This encodes CASSLGTGMNYGYTF.

The chain uses TRBV18 and TRBJ1-2, with 9 positions matching TRBD1. Germline trimming cut 3 bases from V and 8 bases from J; bases unmatched to any gene: 10. CDR3 length equals 15 residues. Looked up from germline, CDR1 is KGHSH and CDR2 is LQKENI. This CDR3 reads CASSPGQGLSRGYTF. CDR3 in DNA: TGTGCCAGCTCACCGGGACAGGGACTGTCTCGGGGCTACACCTTC. Full variable domain (remainder filled in from reference TRBV18 and TRBJ1-2): NAGVMQNPRHLVRRRGQEARLRCSPMKGHSHVYWYRQLPEEGLKFMVYLQKENIIDESGMPKERFSAEFPKEGPSILRIQQVVRGDSAAYFCASSPGQGLSRGYTFGSGTRLTVV.